Following are 6 T cell receptor beta chains from one sample sequenced in a study of a mutant IDH1 vaccine in newly diagnosed glioma. Time point in this sample: baseline, week 1 (first vaccination visit). As to treatment: pre-vaccination baseline after standard-of-care therapy. Assay used: immunoSEQ multiplex PCR; TCRdb lists only in-frame clones, some missing. The sample lists 50,000 or so clones; roughly 88% were seen once. Specimen: PBMCs, collected from a glioma patient treated with radiotherapy, temozolomide or both. Receptor source: a man aged 35-49 years with glioma.

The chain employs TRBV6-1 and TRBJ1-5, with D perhaps matching TRBD1 (5 bases). V lost 5 bases to trimming and J lost 2 bases, with 10 bases between them. The CDR3 totals 14 residues. The V gene's germline CDR1 is MNHNS and CDR2 SASEGT. Here the CDR3 DNA reads TGTGCCAGCAGTTCCAGGGAGGGCAATCAGCCCCAGCATTTT. Amino acid sequence: CASSSREGNQPQHF.

CDR3 nucleotides: TGCGCCAGCAGCTTGGGGACGAAGGAAGGGCAGTACTTC. Translating gives CASSLGTKEGQYF. The rearrangement joins TRBV5-1 to TRBJ2-7; D not certain. Looked up from germline, CDR1 is SGHRS and CDR2 is YFSETQ. CDR3 length equals 13 residues. The germline V and J ends were trimmed by 0 bases and 9 bases, with 13 bases remaining between them.

In the case of this clone: The junction differs from germline at one of its ends, possibly a read error. The V call is TRBV5-4, the J call TRBJ2-1; D unclear. CDR1 is SGHNT, CDR2 YYREEE, per germline (reference sequence). The CDR3 spans 14 residues. The CDR3 here is CASSLGVKLPLLIF. The CDR3 nucleotides read TGTGCCAGCAGCTTGGGGGTTAAGTTACCGTTATTAATCTTC.

The CDR3 loop is CASSGTSVSYEQYF. The CDR3 region has the DNA TGTGCCAGCAGTGGGACTAGCGTATCCTACGAGCAGTACTTC. V gene TRBV2 combines with J gene TRBJ2-7; 9 bases are a match to TRBD2. The CDR3 contains 14 residues. V lost 4 bases and J lost 1; bases outside the gene matches: 2. Germline V gene data show CDR1 as SNHLY and CDR2 as FYNNEI.

For this clone: Other DNA sequences within the sample encode an identical CDR3. The chain carries TRBV29-1 and TRBJ2-7; 8 nucleotides match TRBD1. There are 16 residues in the CDR3. Trimming cost V 7 bases and J 6 bases; bases outside gene matches: 20. The germline gives CDR1 SQVTM, CDR2 ANQGSEA. For the CDR3, the DNA is TGCAGCGGTATAACATTAAGCCGAGACAGGGGTTCCGAGCAGTACTTC. The encoded protein is CSGITLSRDRGSEQYF.

The table lists this clone with a count of one. The CDR3 DNA reads TGTGCCAGCAGCTTAAACGCGGGGGGCTACGAGCAGTACTTC. Its protein is CASSLNAGGYEQYF. The chain recombines TRBV13 with TRBJ2-7; 8 nucleotides align to TRBD2. The germline V gene encodes CDR1 PRHDT and CDR2 FYEKMQ (reference sequence). After removal of 2 bases from V and 3 bases from J, the junction contained 3 bases not matched to a gene. The CDR3 is 14 amino acids.